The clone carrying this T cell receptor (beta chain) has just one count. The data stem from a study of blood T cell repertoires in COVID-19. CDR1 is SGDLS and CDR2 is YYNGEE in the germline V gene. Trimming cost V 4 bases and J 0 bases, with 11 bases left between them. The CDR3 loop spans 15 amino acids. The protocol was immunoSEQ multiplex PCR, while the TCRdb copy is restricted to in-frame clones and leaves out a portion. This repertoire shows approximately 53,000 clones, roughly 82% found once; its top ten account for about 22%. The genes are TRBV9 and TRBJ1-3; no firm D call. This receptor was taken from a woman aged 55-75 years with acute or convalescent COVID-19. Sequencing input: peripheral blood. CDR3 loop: CASSSQFHSGNTIYF. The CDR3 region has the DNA TGTGCCAGCAGCTCACAGTTTCACTCTGGAAACACCATATATTTT.